This TCR beta chain was obtained from a study of blood T cell repertoires in COVID-19. Clones were read by immunoSEQ multiplex PCR, and TCRdb kept only the in-frame ones, dropping some. The sample includes 28,000 or so clones, approximately 85% of them seen just once. CDR1 and CDR2 from the germline V gene are SNHLY and FYNNEI. The CDR3 is 15 amino acids. Losses at the gene ends were 4 bases for V and 7 bases for J; bases not matched to a gene: 10. The TCR sequence derives from a man in his 60s with COVID-19, enrolled during active disease. Material for sequencing was peripheral blood. The chain couples TRBV2 to TRBJ1-5, with TRBD1 identical over 7 bases. CDR3 sequence reads: CASSGAQGYGQPQHF. DNA for the CDR3: TGTGCCAGCAGTGGGGCACAGGGGTACGGACAGCCCCAGCATTTT.